A selection of T cell receptor beta chains follows, all from one sample in a study of T cell responses to AZD1222 COVID-19 vaccine. Here immunoSEQ multiplex PCR was the method, and the copy in TCRdb shows in-frame clones only, minus some. Of around 95,000 clones in the sample, 80% to 95% were seen once. The specimen comprised peripheral blood, sampled on day 0 of AZD1222 vaccination. Source of these receptors: an adult in good health. CDR3s include the opening cysteine and the closing phenylalanine or tryptophan. Each record gives: D gene, clone size, J gene, V gene, CDR3 protein, CDR3 DNA. D genes are given only for firm matches. The size of a clone is reported for some rows only, either as once, few or many, or as a class for expanded clones.

- once TRBJ2-1 TRBV21-1 CASSKGYGANEQFF TGTGCCAGCAGCAAAGGGTACGGGGCCAATGAGCAGTTCTTC
- - TRBJ1-2 TRBV30 CAWNLISNYGYTF TGTGCCTGGAATCTGATTTCTAACTATGGCTACACCTTC
- - TRBJ2-7 TRBV5-4 CASSSAKDLDYEQYF TGTGCCAGCAGCTCCGCCAAGGATTTAGACTACGAGCAGTACTTC
- - TRBJ2-1 TRBV2 CASSERGYNEQFF TGTGCCAGCAGTGAAAGAGGTTACAATGAGCAGTTCTTC
- - TRBJ1-5 TRBV27 CASSFERGNQPQHF TGTGCCAGCAGTTTTGAAAGGGGAAATCAGCCCCAGCATTTT
- - TRBJ2-1 TRBV27 CASSLPGISSYNEQFF TGTGCCAGCAGTTTACCAGGGATCTCCTCCTACAATGAGCAGTTCTTC
- - TRBJ2-2 TRBV7-9 CASSSLPGLRGPGELFF TGTGCCAGCAGCTCGCTCCCCGGGCTCCGAGGACCCGGGGAGCTGTTTTTT
- - TRBJ1-4 TRBV5-1 CASSLAGSDEKLFF TGCGCCAGCAGCTTGGCGGGGTCAGATGAAAAACTGTTTTTT
TRBD1 - TRBJ2-2 TRBV29-1 CSVEGTVLGGELFF TGCAGCGTCGAGGGGACAGTCCTAGGCGGGGAGCTGTTTTTT
- - TRBJ2-7 TRBV15 CATRNPKDEQYF TGTGCCACCAGGAATCCTAAGGACGAGCAGTACTTC
- - TRBJ1-5 TRBV28 CASSPSRQGYQPQHF TGTGCCAGCAGCCCTTCTAGGCAGGGTTATCAGCCCCAGCATTTT
- few TRBJ1-1 TRBV7-9 CASSVVDTEAFF TGTGCCAGCAGCGTGGTTGACACTGAAGCTTTCTTT
- - TRBJ1-1 TRBV27 CASSPIGQSNTEAFF TGTGCCAGCAGTCCCATAGGACAGTCGAACACTGAAGCTTTCTTT
TRBD1 - TRBJ1-6 TRBV27 CASSPLLAGGGSYNSPLHF TGTGCCAGCAGTCCCCTTTTGGCAGGGGGAGGCTCCTATAATTCACCCCTCCACTTT
- - TRBJ1-5 TRBV28 CASSFADSNQPQHF TGTGCCAGCAGTTTTGCTGATAGCAATCAGCCCCAGCATTTT
- - TRBJ1-6 TRBV7-9 CASSLGPDSPLHF TGTGCCAGCAGCTTAGGTCCGGATTCACCCCTCCACTTT
- - TRBJ2-7 TRBV19 CASRGSGPTYEQYF TGTGCCAGTAGGGGAAGCGGGCCGACCTACGAGCAGTACTTC